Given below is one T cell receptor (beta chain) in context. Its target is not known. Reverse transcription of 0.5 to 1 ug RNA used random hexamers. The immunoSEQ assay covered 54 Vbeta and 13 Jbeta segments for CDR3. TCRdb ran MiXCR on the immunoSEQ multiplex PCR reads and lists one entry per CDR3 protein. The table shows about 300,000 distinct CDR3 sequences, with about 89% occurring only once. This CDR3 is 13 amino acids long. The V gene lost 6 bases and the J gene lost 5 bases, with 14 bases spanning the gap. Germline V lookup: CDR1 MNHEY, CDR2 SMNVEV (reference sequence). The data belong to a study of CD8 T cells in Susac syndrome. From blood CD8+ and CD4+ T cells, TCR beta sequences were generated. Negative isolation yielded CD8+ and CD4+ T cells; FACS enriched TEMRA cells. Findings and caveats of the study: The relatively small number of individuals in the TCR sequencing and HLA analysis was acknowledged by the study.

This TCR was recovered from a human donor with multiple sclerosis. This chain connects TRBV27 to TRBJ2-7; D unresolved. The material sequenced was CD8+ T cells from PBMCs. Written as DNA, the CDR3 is TGTGCCAGCAGCCCCCGTGGGGTCCACGAGCAGTACTTC. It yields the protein CASSPRGVHEQYF.